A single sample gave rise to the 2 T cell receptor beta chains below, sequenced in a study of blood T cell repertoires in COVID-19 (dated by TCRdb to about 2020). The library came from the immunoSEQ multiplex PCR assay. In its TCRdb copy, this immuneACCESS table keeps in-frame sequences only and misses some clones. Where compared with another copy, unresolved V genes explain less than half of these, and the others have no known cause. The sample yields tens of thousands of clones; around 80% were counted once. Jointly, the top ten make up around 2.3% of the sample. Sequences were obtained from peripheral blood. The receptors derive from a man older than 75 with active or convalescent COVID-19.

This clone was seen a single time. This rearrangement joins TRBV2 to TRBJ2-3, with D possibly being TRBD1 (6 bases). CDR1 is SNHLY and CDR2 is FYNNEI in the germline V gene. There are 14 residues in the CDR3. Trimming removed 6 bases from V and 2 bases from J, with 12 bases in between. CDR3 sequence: CASSQQGATDTQYF. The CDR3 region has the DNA TGTGCCAGCAGCCAACAGGGAGCCACAGATACGCAGTATTTT.

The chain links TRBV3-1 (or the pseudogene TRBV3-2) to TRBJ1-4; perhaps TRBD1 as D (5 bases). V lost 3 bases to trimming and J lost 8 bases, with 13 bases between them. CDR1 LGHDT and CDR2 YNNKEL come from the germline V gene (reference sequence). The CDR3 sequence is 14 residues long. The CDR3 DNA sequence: TGTGCCAGCAGCCAGGGGGGTGATGGAGAAAAACTGTTTTTT. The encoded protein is CASSQGGDGEKLFF.